Detailed here is one T cell receptor (beta chain). This sample is part of a study of blood T cell repertoires in COVID-19. Authors' methods: Reference gene primer amplification yielded estimated nucleated cell counts. Clones were sequenced by immunoSEQ multiplex PCR, and TCRdb holds only the in-frame ones, with some missing. The V and J calls and clone size are taken from that table; D and trimming were inferred from the DNA. Of more than 400,000 clones listed, 75% to 90% are singletons. Material for sequencing was peripheral blood. This TCR came from a human donor in a cohort sampled during active COVID-19.

The CDR3: CASSLKLAANTGELFF. CDR3 nucleotides: TGTGCCAGCAGTTTAAAACTAGCGGCGAACACCGGGGAGCTGTTTTTT. The rearrangement uses TRBV27 and TRBJ2-2; TRBD2 matches at 8 bases. V lost 2 bases to trimming and J lost 0 bases; unmatched junction nucleotides: 2. The CDR3 runs 16 residues. Germline assignment: CDR1 MNHEY and CDR2 SMNVEV (reference sequence).